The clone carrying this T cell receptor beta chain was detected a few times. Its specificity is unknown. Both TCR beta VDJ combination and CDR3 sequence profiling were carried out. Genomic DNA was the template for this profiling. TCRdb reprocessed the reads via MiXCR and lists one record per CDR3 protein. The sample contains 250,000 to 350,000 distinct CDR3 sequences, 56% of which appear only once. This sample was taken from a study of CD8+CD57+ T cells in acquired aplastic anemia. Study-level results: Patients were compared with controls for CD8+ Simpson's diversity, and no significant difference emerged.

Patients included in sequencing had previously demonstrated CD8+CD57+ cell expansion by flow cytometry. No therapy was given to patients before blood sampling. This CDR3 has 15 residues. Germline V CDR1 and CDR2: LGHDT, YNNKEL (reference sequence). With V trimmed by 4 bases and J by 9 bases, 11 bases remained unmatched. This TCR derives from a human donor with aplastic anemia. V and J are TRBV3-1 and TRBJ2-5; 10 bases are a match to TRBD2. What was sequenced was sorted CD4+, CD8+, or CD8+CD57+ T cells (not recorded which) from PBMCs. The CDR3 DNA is TGTGCCAGCAGCCCTCGGACTAGCGGCCCGGAGGCCCAGTACTTC. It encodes CASSPRTSGPEAQYF.